The 14 T cell receptor beta chains given below trace back to one sample, sequenced in a study of control samples from healthy donors and cancer patients. The method was immunoSEQ multiplex PCR; TCRdb's version includes in-frame clones alone and lacks a portion of them. The sample contains 150,000 to 200,000 clones, approximately 90% of which appear only once. Material for sequencing was blood. These receptors were collected from a man aged 25-45 years in good health.

This clone was found once. The rearrangement uses TRBV3-1 (or the pseudogene TRBV3-2) and TRBJ2-5; TRBD2 agrees at 10 bases. V shed 1 base, J shed 4 bases, and the junction held 9 bases outside the gene matches. CDR3 length: 17 residues. In germline, CDR1 is LGHDT, CDR2 YNNKEL (reference sequence). In DNA form, the CDR3 reads TGTGCCAGCAGCCAAGGTGTGGGACTAGCGCTTCGAGAGACCCAGTACTTC. Residues: CASSQGVGLALRETQYF.

The V and J genes are TRBV6-6 and TRBJ2-7, with D unclear. V was pared by 0 bases and J by 4 bases, with 7 bases between. Per germline, CDR1 MNHNY and CDR2 SVGAGI (reference sequence). The length of the CDR3 is 13 residues. The CDR3 DNA is TGTGCCAGCAGTTACTCAAGGGATTACGAGCAGTACTTC. Its translation: CASSYSRDYEQYF.

The chain employs TRBV6-5 and TRBJ1-5, with TRBD1 matching 8 bases. Looked up from germline, CDR1 is MNHEY and CDR2 is SVGAGI. The ends lost 6 bases at V and 7 bases at J; junction bases unmatched: 8. This CDR3 is 14 amino acids long. CDR3 nucleotides: TGTGCCAGCAGCCCAGGGGGCGCGGGACAGCCCCAGCATTTT. This encodes CASSPGGAGQPQHF.

The chain employs TRBV6-5 and TRBJ1-2, with D perhaps matching TRBD1 (5 bases). CDR3 length: 11 residues. The V end was cut by 11 bases, the J end by 4 bases, with 11 bases between. CDR1 and CDR2 (germline): MNHEY, SVGAGI. The CDR3 DNA reads as TGTGCCGTGGGACGAGGCTATGGCTACACCTTC. This codes for CAVGRGYGYTF.

This chain uses TRBV4-3 with TRBJ1-6, with D unclear. V was pared by 0 bases and J by 7 bases, with 7 bases between. This CDR3 has 14 residues. Germline V gene lookup returns CDR1 LGHNA and CDR2 YSLEER. The CDR3 nucleotides are TGCGCCAGCAGCCAAGATGGGCCGAATTCACCCCTCCACTTT. Its translation: CASSQDGPNSPLHF.

This sequence joins TRBV27 and TRBJ1-6; D is unresolved. V was clipped by 4 bases and J by 0 bases, with 4 bases between them. This CDR3 has 14 residues. CDR1 is MNHEY and CDR2 is SMNVEV in the germline V gene (reference sequence). The CDR3 reads CASSWSSYNSPLHF. The CDR3 coding sequence is TGTGCCAGCAGTTGGAGCTCCTATAATTCACCCCTCCACTTT.

The chain is built from TRBV4-2 and TRBJ2-3; D may be TRBD1 (6 bases). Between the trimmed V and J ends, which lost 1 base and 0 bases, there was a span of 8 bases. This CDR3 is built from 15 residues. Germline-derived CDR1 and CDR2 are LGHNA and YNFKEQ. CDR3 coding DNA: TGTGCCAGCAGCCAAGCAGGGGCTAGCACAGATACGCAGTATTTT. Amino acids: CASSQAGASTDTQYF.

The chain has TRBV7-9 and TRBJ1-2, with a tentative D call TRBD1 (6 bases). The CDR3 is made up of 13 amino acids. CDR1 SEHNR and CDR2 FQNEAQ come from the germline V gene (reference sequence). The germline V and J ends were trimmed by 2 bases and 7 bases, with 11 bases remaining between them. The CDR3 reads CASSLKQGGGYTF. CDR3 nucleotides: TGTGCCAGCAGCTTAAAACAGGGTGGTGGCTACACCTTC.

CDR3 sequence reads: CASSQTWSNTEAFF. The CDR3 bases are TGTGCCAGCAGCCAGACATGGAGTAACACTGAAGCTTTCTTT. The chain uses TRBV5-4 and TRBJ1-1; no clear D gene. The V end was cut by 4 bases, the J end by 2 bases, with 12 bases between. This CDR3 comprises 14 residues. Germline CDR1 and CDR2: SGHNT and YYREEE (reference sequence).

The chain recombines TRBV5-5 with TRBJ2-5; D possibly corresponds to TRBD1 (6 bases). This CDR3 is built from 14 residues. Germline loops: CDR1 SGHKS, CDR2 YYEKEE (reference sequence). Trimming took 3 bases from V and 2 from J, leaving 11 bases between them. This CDR3 reads CASSSQGYQETQYF. The CDR3 DNA reads as TGTGCCAGCAGCTCGCAGGGGTATCAAGAGACCCAGTACTTC.

The chain has TRBV29-1 and TRBJ1-1, with TRBD1 matching over 9 bases. Per germline, CDR1 SQVTM and CDR2 ANQGSEA. The CDR3 sequence is 13 residues long. The V and J ends lost 6 bases and 3 bases, in that order; junction bases with no gene match: 5. CDR3 loop: CSVNRGRDTEAFF. The CDR3 DNA is TGCAGCGTCAACAGGGGGCGTGACACTGAAGCTTTCTTT.

The V call is TRBV28, the J call TRBJ2-7, with D uncertain. The CDR3 totals 13 residues. V lost 2 bases to trimming and J lost 3 bases, with 8 bases between them. CDR1 and CDR2 (germline): MDHEN, SYDVKM. The CDR3 reads CASSLGHRYEQYF. Written as DNA, the CDR3 is TGTGCCAGCAGTTTAGGGCATCGCTACGAGCAGTACTTC.

This chain uses TRBV19 with TRBJ2-6; TRBD1 agrees at 12 bases. V dropped 6 bases and J dropped 4; count of bases not matched to a gene: 4. Germline V gene lookup returns CDR1 LNHDA and CDR2 SQIVND (reference sequence). This CDR3 region has 16 residues. This chain's CDR3 is CASRRDRGHGANVLTF. CDR3 nucleotides: TGTGCCAGTAGGAGGGACAGGGGGCACGGGGCCAACGTCCTGACTTTC.

The chain combines TRBV6-5 with TRBJ1-5, with no clear D. Germline CDR1 and CDR2: MNHEY and SVGAGI. The CDR3 loop spans 14 amino acids. Deletions cut 0 bases from V and 3 bases from J, with 6 bases between. The CDR3 DNA is TGTGCCAGCAGTTACTCAGGGTTCAATCAGCCCCAGCATTTT. Protein: CASSYSGFNQPQHF.